The 3 T cell receptor beta chains listed next were all sequenced from one sample in a study of cytomegalovirus exposure and HLA in healthy donors. TCRdb's copy holds only in-frame clones and misses some; the assay was immunoSEQ multiplex PCR. The sample gives 200,000 to 250,000 clones, 75% to 90% of which show up once; about 6% is in the top ten. The specimen sequenced was PBMCs. These receptors were obtained from a young woman in good health and CMV-seronegative.

The V and J genes are TRBV7-3 and TRBJ1-6, with D uncertain. Trimming removed 0 bases from V and 10 bases from J, with 7 bases in between. This CDR3 is built from 13 residues. Germline lookup yields CDR1 SGHTA and CDR2 FQGTGA. Written as DNA, the CDR3 is TGTGCCAGCAGCTTAACGGAGAGGTCACCCCTCCACTTT. Its translation: CASSLTERSPLHF.

CDR3 bases: TGCGCCAGCAGCCAAGTGGCAAATCCCGGGGAGCTGTTTTTT. This sequence encodes CASSQVANPGELFF. The genes are TRBV4-1 and TRBJ2-2; D not certain. Trimming removed 1 base at V and 6 bases at J, with 9 bases between. CDR1 and CDR2 from the germline V gene are MGHRA and YSYEKL. This CDR3 is built from 14 residues.

The gene calls are TRBV28 and TRBJ2-1; tentative D call: TRBD2 (7 bases). Germline lookup yields CDR1 MDHEN and CDR2 SYDVKM. The CDR3 totals 12 residues. CDR3 bases: TGTGCGATAGGTGGGGGGGCCAATGAGCAGTTCTTC. Encoded protein: CAIGGGANEQFF.